The 29 T cell receptor beta chains reported below all come from one sample, sequenced in a study of tumor and adjacent non-tumor tissue in lung cancer. Three rounds of nested PCR, following a modified ARM-PCR protocol, produced the TCRbeta library. In TCRdb, the multiplex PCR reads were re-called with MiXCR into one record per CDR3 protein. Among about 68,000 distinct CDR3 sequences listed, about three fifths were seen once. The template was RNA from unsorted bulk tissue. Input material: lung tumor tissue. Source of these receptors: a man aged 50 or older with non-small cell lung cancer.

This clonotype was recorded once. The CDR3 does not end in the conserved phenylalanine or tryptophan, so this is likely a read error. The chain recombines TRBV4-1 with TRBJ2-5; TRBD2 aligns across 10 bases. Germline V CDR1 and CDR2: MGHRA, YSYEKL. The V segment lost 1 base and the J segment 2 bases; nucleotides outside the gene matches: 7. The CDR3 has 17 amino acids. Here the CDR3 DNA reads TGCGCCAGCAGCCAAGTAGGACTAGCGGTGCCACAAGAGACCCAGTACTTG. Encoded protein: CASSQVGLAVPQETQYL.

Turning to this clonotype: One end of the junction varies from germline; a read error may be responsible. The V gene is TRBV2, the J gene TRBJ1-5; a possible D gene is TRBD1 (5 bases). Germline loops: CDR1 SNHLY, CDR2 FYNNEI. This CDR3 spans 14 amino acids. CDR3: CASSRQCSNQPQHF. CDR3 DNA: TGTGCCAGCAGTCGACAGTGTAGCAATCAGCCCCAACATTTT.

This chain links TRBV5-4 with TRBJ2-5; D tentatively reads TRBD1 or TRBD2 (6 bases each). Germline V lookup: CDR1 SGHNT, CDR2 YYREEE (reference sequence). This CDR3 has 15 residues. The V and J ends lost 4 bases and 4 bases respectively, with 17 bases between them. This CDR3 reads CASSKTRGRRETQYF. Here the CDR3 DNA reads TGTGCCAGCAGCAAGACTAGGGGGAGAAGAGAGACCCAGTACTTC.

To note about this clonotype: Given a much more abundant clone one base away, this may be a read error. The chain links TRBV6-2 or TRBV6-3 to TRBJ2-1; 8 nucleotides align to TRBD2. J was trimmed by 7 bases and V by 8 bases; bases with no gene match: 13. Germline V gene lookup returns CDR1 MNHEY and CDR2 SVGEGT. This CDR3 is built from 15 residues. CDR3 sequence (DNA): TGTGCCAGCGGCCCCGGGACTAGGGAGTCGAATGAGCAGTTCTTC. Translating it yields CASGPGTRESNEQFF.

Concerning this clonotype itself: One end of the junction varies from germline; a read error may be responsible. The chain couples TRBV4-2 to TRBJ2-5; 7 bases line up with TRBD2. The CDR3 has 15 residues. From germline, CDR1 is LGHNA and CDR2 YNFKEQ. CDR3 amino acids: CASNQDLPSGETQYF. The CDR3 DNA sequence: TGCGCCAGCAACCAAGATCTTCCTAGCGGCGAGACCCAGTACTTC.

About this clonotype itself: A read error is possible here, since a much larger clone lies one base away. The V and J genes are TRBV29-1 and TRBJ2-1; 7 positions match TRBD2. The germline V gene encodes CDR1 SQVTM and CDR2 ANQGSEA. Trimming cost V 2 bases and J 7 bases; bases outside gene matches: 11. CDR3 size: 15 residues. CDR3 in amino acids: CSVESGTIGKNEQFF. The CDR3 DNA follows: TGCAGCGTTGAATCGGGGACTATCGGGAAAAATGAGCAGTTCTTC.

Here the CDR3 reads CASSYPGREGEETQYF. The CDR3 DNA is TGTGCCAGCAGTTACCCGGGCAGGGAGGGAGAAGAGACCCAGTACTTC. The J gene is TRBJ2-5, the V gene TRBV6-5; 7 bases map to TRBD2. The CDR3 is made up of 16 amino acids. Germline-derived CDR1 and CDR2 are MNHEY and SVGAGI. Trimming took 2 bases from V and 3 from J; bases not matched to a gene: 9.

At least ten counts were recorded for this clonotype. The chain employs TRBV10-1 and TRBJ2-2; D gene uncertain. The V end was cut by 4 bases, the J end by 4 bases, with 10 bases between. This CDR3 contains 14 residues. CDR1 is WNHNN and CDR2 is SYGVQD in the germline V gene (reference sequence). The DNA of the CDR3 is TGCGCCAGCAGTGCGGCCGGAAGCACCGGGGAGCTGTTTTTT. Residues: CASSAAGSTGELFF.

This clonotype was seen at least ten times. The chain combines TRBV5-4 with TRBJ1-4, with D perhaps matching TRBD1 (5 bases). The germline CDR1 and CDR2 sequences are SGHNT and YYREEE (reference sequence). Trimming removed 4 bases at V and 8 bases at J, with 15 bases between. This CDR3 region has 14 residues. Here the CDR3 DNA reads TGTGCCAGCAGCCCGGGACTCCGTAGCGAAAAACTGTTTTTT. Protein sequence: CASSPGLRSEKLFF.

Note on this clonotype: Its ends do not fully match the called genes, so a read error is possible. This sequence joins TRBV6-6 and TRBJ1-1; no clear D. The germline V gene has CDR1 MNHNY and CDR2 SVGAGI (reference sequence). This CDR3 is 13 amino acids long. Here the CDR3 DNA reads TGTACCAGCAAGTCACCTTCGGGGACTGAAGCTTTCTTT. This codes for CTSKSPSGTEAFF.

This clonotype was detected only a few times. The junction and the germline gene differ at one end; a read error may be behind it. The CDR3 nucleotides read TGTGCCAGCGCCGGGACAACCAATGAGCCCCAGCATTTT. Encoded protein: CASAGTTNEPQHF. The chain uses TRBV6-1 and TRBJ1-5, with TRBD1 as a possible D gene (6 bases). This CDR3 is built from 13 residues. Germline assignment: CDR1 MNHNS and CDR2 SASEGT.

Only a few counts were recorded for this clonotype. A much more abundant neighbour one base away suggests this may be a read error. The chain combines TRBV4-1 with TRBJ1-6; unclear D gene. Trimming cost V 2 bases and J 0 bases, with 5 bases left between them. CDR1 is MGHRA and CDR2 is YSYEKL in the germline V gene. CDR3 length: 15 amino acids. The CDR3 DNA sequence: TGCGCCAGCAGCCAAAGCAACTCCTATAATTCACCCCTCCACTTT. Translated: CASSQSNSYNSPLHF.

Note on this clonotype: This clone may be a read error of a much larger clone one base away. The conserved closing phenylalanine or tryptophan is absent in this CDR3, likely reflecting a read error. The chain couples TRBV10-3 to TRBJ2-2, with D unresolved. The CDR3 consists of 13 residues. Germline assignment: CDR1 ENHRY and CDR2 SYGVKD. V was trimmed by 0 bases and J by 7 bases, leaving 6 bases between them. The CDR3 nucleotides read TGTGCCATCAGTGAGTCCGAAGGCGGGGAGCTGTTTTCT. Its protein is CAISESEGGELFS.

About this clonotype: A read error may be the cause here, since a much bigger clone is one base away. This chain joins TRBV12-3 or TRBV12-4 and TRBJ2-2; weak D call: TRBD2 (6 bases). Trimming cost V 6 bases and J 5 bases, with 22 bases left between them. The CDR3 has 17 amino acids. For the CDR3, the DNA is TGTGCCAGCAGCTCCATTAGCGGAGCCCCGGGGACCGGGGAGCTGTTTTTT. Translated, it gives CASSSISGAPGTGELFF.

This chain joins TRBV20-1 and TRBJ2-7, with 9 bases matching TRBD1. In germline, CDR1 is DFQATT, CDR2 SNEGSKA (reference sequence). The CDR3 loop spans 15 amino acids. The trim removed 5 bases at V and 1 base at J, leaving 9 bases unmatched. Here the CDR3 DNA reads TGCAGTGCTGGGAGCCCGACAGGGGGTTCCTACGAGCAGTACTTC. Its translation: CSAGSPTGGSYEQYF.

The chain has TRBV11-2 and TRBJ1-1; D not certain. CDR3 size: 14 residues. The germline V gene encodes CDR1 SGHAT and CDR2 FQNNGV. The V and J ends lost 5 bases and 3 bases respectively, with 13 bases between them. The CDR3 DNA follows: TGTGCCAGCAGCCGGAATGGGCAGCACACTGAAGCTTTCTTT. Translating it yields CASSRNGQHTEAFF.

This clonotype was counted between two and nine times. A much larger clone sits a single nucleotide away, making a read error possible. The J gene is TRBJ2-5, the V gene TRBV28; D ambiguous. The CDR3 covers 13 residues. Trimming left V 5 bases short and J 6 bases short, with 13 bases between. From germline, CDR1 is MDHEN and CDR2 SYDVKM. The CDR3, as DNA: TGTGCCAGCAGTATATCTCGGCCCCAGACCCAGTACTTC. Its protein is CASSISRPQTQYF.

Many counts were recorded for this clonotype. V is TRBV4-2 and J is TRBJ2-2; 9 nucleotides line up with TRBD2. The germline V gene encodes CDR1 LGHNA and CDR2 YNFKEQ. The ends lost 7 bases at V and 3 bases at J; junction bases unmatched: 3. The CDR3 runs 14 residues. CDR3 DNA sequence: TGTGCCAGCACCTTAGCGGGGGACACCGGGGAGCTGTTTTTT. Translating it yields CASTLAGDTGELFF.

In this sample, this clonotype turned up a few times. This sequence may be a read error, since a much larger clone differs from it by one base. V gene TRBV30 combines with J gene TRBJ1-1; 8 bases are a match to TRBD1. Germline values: CDR1 GTSNPN, CDR2 SVGIG (reference sequence). Germline trimming cut 1 base from V and 2 bases from J; bases unmatched to any gene: 9. This CDR3 spans 16 amino acids. The CDR3: CAWSEDETGANTEAFF. CDR3 DNA sequence: TGTGCCTGGAGTGAGGATGAGACAGGGGCAAACACTGAAGCTTTCTTT.

In the case of this clonotype: This may come from a read error, since a much larger clone is one base off. V and J are TRBV28 and TRBJ2-1; 14 nucleotides line up with TRBD2. The CDR3 has 16 residues. Looked up from germline, CDR1 is MDHEN and CDR2 is SYDVKM. Trimming took 5 bases from V and 6 from J; bases not matched to a gene: 6. The CDR3, as DNA: TGTGCCAGCAGTCCCATGGGACTAGCGGGAGTCAATGAGCAGTTCTTC. It translates to CASSPMGLAGVNEQFF.

Turning to this clonotype: One junction end does not reproduce the germline sequence, and a read error may be involved. The gene calls are TRBV7-8 and TRBJ2-3, with D perhaps matching TRBD1 or TRBD2 (6 bases each). This CDR3 spans 15 amino acids. The germline CDR1 and CDR2 sequences are SGHVS and FQNEAQ. The CDR3 protein is CASTPVDGGTDTEYF. CDR3 coding DNA: TGTGCCAGCACCCCTGTGGACGGGGGCACAGATACGGAGTATTTT.

This clonotype was seen ten or more times. The gene calls are TRBV6-5 and TRBJ2-1; maybe TRBD1 (5 bases). Per the germline V gene, CDR1 is MNHEY and CDR2 is SVGAGI. This CDR3 has 15 amino acids. V lost 4 bases to trimming and J lost 2 bases, with 12 bases between them. This CDR3 reads CASSSQQDPYNEQFF. The CDR3 DNA is TGTGCCAGCAGTTCCCAACAGGACCCCTACAATGAGCAGTTCTTC.

This clonotype was recorded many times. This rearrangement joins TRBV7-9 to TRBJ1-1, with no clear D. Trimming stripped 7 bases from V and 0 bases from J, with 9 bases between. The CDR3 spans 13 residues. Germline V gene sequence: CDR1 SEHNR, CDR2 FQNEAQ (reference sequence). The CDR3 sequence: CASTSSMNTEAFF. The CDR3 coding sequence is TGTGCCAGCACGTCAAGCATGAACACTGAAGCTTTCTTT.

This chain connects TRBV29-1 to TRBJ1-1, with D unresolved. Trimming removed 4 bases from V and 2 bases from J, with 11 bases in between. Germline V gene sequence: CDR1 SQVTM, CDR2 ANQGSEA. The CDR3 covers 13 residues. CDR3: CSVGSGFNTEAFF. CDR3 coding DNA: TGCAGCGTTGGATCAGGATTCAACACTGAAGCTTTCTTT. The full variable domain, completed using reference TRBV29-1 and TRBJ1-1, is SAVISQKPSRDICQRGTSLTIQCQVDSQVTMMFWYRQQPGQSLTLIATANQGSEATYESGFVIDKFPISRPNLTFSTLTVSNMSPEDSSIYLCSVGSGFNTEAFFGQGTRLTVV.

For this clonotype: Its ends do not fully match the called genes, so a read error is possible. The V gene is TRBV11-2, the J gene TRBJ2-5; D perhaps matches TRBD2 (6 bases). The CDR3 covers 15 residues. Looked up from germline, CDR1 is SGHAT and CDR2 is FQNNGV. The CDR3 region has the DNA TGTGCCAGCAGCTCCATCTGGGGGGTAACAGAGACCCAGAACTTC. Translation gives CASSSIWGVTETQNF. Full variable domain (remainder filled in from reference TRBV11-2 and TRBJ2-5): EAGVAQSPRYKIIEKRQSVAFWCNPISGHATLYWYQQILGQGPKLLIQFQNNGVVDDSQLPKDRFSAERLKGVDSTLKIQPAKLEDSAVYLCASSSIWGVTETQNFGPGTRLLVL.

This clonotype came up a few times. The missing conserved phenylalanine or tryptophan at the end of this CDR3 makes a read error likely. This chain uses TRBV5-8 with TRBJ1-2, with TRBD1 as a possible D gene (6 bases). Germline CDR1 is SGHTS and CDR2 is YDEGEE. With 1 base removed from V and 6 bases from J, the gap between germline ends came to 13 bases. The CDR3 length is 14 residues. CDR3 sequence: CASSLNRGADGYTL. The CDR3 coding sequence is TGTGCCAGCAGCTTGAACCGGGGGGCGGATGGCTACACCCTC.

This chain connects TRBV14 to TRBJ2-3, with 8 positions matching TRBD2. V shed 0 bases and J 1 base; nucleotides not matched to a gene: 9. CDR1 is SGHDN, CDR2 FVKESK, per germline. CDR3 length: 18 amino acids. CDR3 sequence (DNA): TGTGCCAGCAGCCAAGATAAGTGGAGCGGGAGCGGCACAGATACGCAGTATTTT. Translation: CASSQDKWSGSGTDTQYF.

With respect to this clonotype: One end of the junction is discordant with germline, which a read error may explain. This chain links TRBV20-1 with TRBJ2-2, with D perhaps TRBD2 (5 bases). The CDR3 is 13 residues long. The V gene's germline CDR1 is DFQATT and CDR2 SNEGSKA (reference sequence). In DNA, the CDR3 is TGCAGTGCTAGTAACGGGAACACCGGGGAGCTGTACTTT. This sequence encodes CSASNGNTGELYF.

In the case of this clonotype: A junction boundary mismatches the germline segment, possibly from a read error. This chain joins TRBV4-1 and TRBJ2-7, with D unresolved. Germline lookup yields CDR1 MGHRA and CDR2 YSYEKL. This CDR3 comprises 11 residues. CDR3 bases: TGCGCCAGCAACCAATCGGGCGAGCAGTATTTC. This sequence encodes CASNQSGEQYF.